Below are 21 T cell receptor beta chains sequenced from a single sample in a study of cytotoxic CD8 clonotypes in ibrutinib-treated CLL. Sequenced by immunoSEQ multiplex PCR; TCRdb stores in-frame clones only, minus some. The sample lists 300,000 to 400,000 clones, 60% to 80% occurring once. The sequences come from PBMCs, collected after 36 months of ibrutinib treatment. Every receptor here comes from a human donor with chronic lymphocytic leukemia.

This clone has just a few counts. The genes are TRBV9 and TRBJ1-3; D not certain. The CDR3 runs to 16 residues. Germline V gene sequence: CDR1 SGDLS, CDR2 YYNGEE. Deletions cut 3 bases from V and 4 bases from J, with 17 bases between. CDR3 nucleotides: TGTGCCAGCAGCGCCCTAGCTCGGGTGACGGGAAACACCATATATTTT. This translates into CASSALARVTGNTIYF.

The CDR3 reads CASSVLSGGDDTQYF. CDR3 bases: TGTGCCAGCAGCGTACTAAGTGGGGGGGACGATACGCAGTATTTT. The rearrangement uses TRBV9 and TRBJ2-3, with 7 bases matching TRBD2. Germline V gene lookup returns CDR1 SGDLS and CDR2 YYNGEE. V shed 1 base and J 6 bases; nucleotides not matched to a gene: 8. This CDR3 comprises 15 residues.

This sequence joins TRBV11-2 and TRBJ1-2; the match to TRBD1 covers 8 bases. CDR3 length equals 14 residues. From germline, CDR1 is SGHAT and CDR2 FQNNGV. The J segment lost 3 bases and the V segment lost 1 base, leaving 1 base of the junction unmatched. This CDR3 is CASSLGQGHYGYTF. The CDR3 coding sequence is TGTGCCAGCAGCTTAGGACAGGGGCACTATGGCTACACCTTC.

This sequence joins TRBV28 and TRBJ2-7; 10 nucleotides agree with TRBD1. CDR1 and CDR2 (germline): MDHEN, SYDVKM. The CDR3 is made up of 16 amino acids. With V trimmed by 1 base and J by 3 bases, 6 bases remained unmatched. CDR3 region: CASSLYAWDRGYEQYF. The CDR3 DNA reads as TGTGCCAGCAGTTTATACGCTTGGGACAGGGGCTACGAGCAGTACTTC.

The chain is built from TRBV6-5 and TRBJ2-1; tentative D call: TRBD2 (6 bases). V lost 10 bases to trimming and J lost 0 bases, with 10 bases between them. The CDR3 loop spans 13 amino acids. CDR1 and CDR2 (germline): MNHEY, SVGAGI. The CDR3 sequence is CATSEGSYNEQFF. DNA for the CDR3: TGTGCCACCTCGGAGGGCTCCTACAATGAGCAGTTCTTC.

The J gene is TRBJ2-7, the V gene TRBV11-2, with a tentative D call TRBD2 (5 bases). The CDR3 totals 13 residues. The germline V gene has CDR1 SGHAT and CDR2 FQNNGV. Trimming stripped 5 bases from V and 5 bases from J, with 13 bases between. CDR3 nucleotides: TGTGCCAGCAGCCTCGACTACCCCGACGAGCAGTACTTC. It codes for CASSLDYPDEQYF.

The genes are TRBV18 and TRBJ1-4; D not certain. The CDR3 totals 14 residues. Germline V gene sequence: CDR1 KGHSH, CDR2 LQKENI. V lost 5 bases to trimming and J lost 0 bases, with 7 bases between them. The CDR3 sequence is CASSYGATNEKLFF. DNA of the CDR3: TGTGCCAGCTCATATGGGGCAACTAATGAAAAACTGTTTTTT. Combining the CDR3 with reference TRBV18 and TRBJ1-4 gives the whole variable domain NAGVMQNPRHLVRRRGQEARLRCSPMKGHSHVYWYRQLPEEGLKFMVYLQKENIIDESGMPKERFSAEFPKEGPSILRIQQVVRGDSAAYFCASSYGATNEKLFFGSGTQLSVL.

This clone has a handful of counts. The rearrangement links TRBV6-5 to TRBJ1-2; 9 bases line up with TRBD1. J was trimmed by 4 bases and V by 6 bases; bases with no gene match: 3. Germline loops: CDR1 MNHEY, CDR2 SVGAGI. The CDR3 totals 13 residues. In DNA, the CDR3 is TGTGCCAGCAGCCAGGACAGGGGCTATGGCTACACCTTC. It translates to CASSQDRGYGYTF.

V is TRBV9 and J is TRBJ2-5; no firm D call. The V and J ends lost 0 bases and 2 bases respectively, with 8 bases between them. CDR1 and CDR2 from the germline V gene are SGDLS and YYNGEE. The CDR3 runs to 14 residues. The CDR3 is CASSVVPEQETQYF. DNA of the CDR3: TGTGCCAGCAGCGTAGTCCCAGAACAAGAGACCCAGTACTTC.

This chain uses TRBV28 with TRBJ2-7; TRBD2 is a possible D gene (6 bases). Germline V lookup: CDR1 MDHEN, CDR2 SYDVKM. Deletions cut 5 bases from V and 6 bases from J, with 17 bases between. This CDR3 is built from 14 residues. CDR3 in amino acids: CASSPRFLGGEQYF. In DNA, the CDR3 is TGTGCCAGCAGTCCGCGGTTCCTGGGGGGCGAGCAGTACTTC.

The DNA of the CDR3 is TGTGCCAGCAGCCGGGGTCTGATCTATGGCTACACCTTC. It specifies CASSRGLIYGYTF. This chain links TRBV9 with TRBJ1-2; no definite D call. CDR1 is SGDLS and CDR2 is YYNGEE in the germline V gene. The CDR3 spans 13 residues. Trimming took off 4 bases at V and 4 bases at J, with 11 bases between the two ends.

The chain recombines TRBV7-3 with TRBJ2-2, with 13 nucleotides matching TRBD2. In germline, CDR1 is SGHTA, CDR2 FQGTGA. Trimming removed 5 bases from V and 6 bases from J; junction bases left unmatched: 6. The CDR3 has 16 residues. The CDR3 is CASSPPGLAGAGELFF. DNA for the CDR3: TGTGCCAGCAGCCCCCCCGGACTAGCGGGAGCCGGGGAGCTGTTTTTT. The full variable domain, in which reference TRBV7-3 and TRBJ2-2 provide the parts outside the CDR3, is GAGVSQTPSNKVTEKGKYVELRCDPISGHTALYWYRQSLGQGPEFLIYFQGTGAADDSGLPNDRFFAVRPEGSVSTLKIQRTERGDSAVYLCASSPPGLAGAGELFFGEGSRLTVL.

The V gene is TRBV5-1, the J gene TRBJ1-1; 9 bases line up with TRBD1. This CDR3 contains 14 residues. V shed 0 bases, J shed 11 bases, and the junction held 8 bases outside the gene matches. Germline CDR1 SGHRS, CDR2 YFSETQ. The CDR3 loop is CASSLVGQGAGAFF. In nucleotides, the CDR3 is TGCGCCAGCAGCTTGGTGGGACAGGGCGCCGGTGCTTTCTTT.

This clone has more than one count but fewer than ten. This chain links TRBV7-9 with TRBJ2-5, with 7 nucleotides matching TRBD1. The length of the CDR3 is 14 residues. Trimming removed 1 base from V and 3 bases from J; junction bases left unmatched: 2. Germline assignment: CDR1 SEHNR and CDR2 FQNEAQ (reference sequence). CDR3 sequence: CASSLGQGEETQYF. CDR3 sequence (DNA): TGTGCCAGCAGCTTAGGCCAGGGGGAAGAGACCCAGTACTTC.

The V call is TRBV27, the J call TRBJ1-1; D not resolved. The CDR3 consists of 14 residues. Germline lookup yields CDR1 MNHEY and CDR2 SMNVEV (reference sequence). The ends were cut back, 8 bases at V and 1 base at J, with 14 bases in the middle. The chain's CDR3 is CASGSSLGNTEAFF. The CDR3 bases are TGTGCCAGCGGCTCAAGTTTGGGGAACACTGAAGCTTTCTTT.

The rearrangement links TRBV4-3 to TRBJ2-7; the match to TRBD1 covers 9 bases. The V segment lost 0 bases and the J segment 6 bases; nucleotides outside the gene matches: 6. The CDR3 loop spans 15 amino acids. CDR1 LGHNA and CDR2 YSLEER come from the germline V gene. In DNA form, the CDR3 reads TGCGCCAGCAGCCAAGAATACCGACAGGGGGTCGAGCAGTACTTC. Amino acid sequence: CASSQEYRQGVEQYF.

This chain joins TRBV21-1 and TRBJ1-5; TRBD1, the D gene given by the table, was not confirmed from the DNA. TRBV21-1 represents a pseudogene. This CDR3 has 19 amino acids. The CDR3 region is CASSKARDRPRYSNQPQHF. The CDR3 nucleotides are TGTGCCAGCAGCAAAGCTCGGGACAGGCCCAGATATAGCAATCAGCCCCAGCATTTT.

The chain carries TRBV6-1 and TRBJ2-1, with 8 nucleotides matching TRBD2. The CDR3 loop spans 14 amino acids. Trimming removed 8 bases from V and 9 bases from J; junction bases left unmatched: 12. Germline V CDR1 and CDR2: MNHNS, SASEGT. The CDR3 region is CASPGTRTIGEQFF. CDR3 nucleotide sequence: TGTGCCAGCCCCGGGACTAGGACAATTGGTGAGCAGTTCTTC.

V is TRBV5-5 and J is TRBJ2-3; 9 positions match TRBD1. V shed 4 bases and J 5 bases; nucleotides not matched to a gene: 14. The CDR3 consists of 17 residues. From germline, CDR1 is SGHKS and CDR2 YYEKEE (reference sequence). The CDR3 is CASSRSGQGQAGDTQYF. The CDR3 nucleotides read TGTGCCAGCAGCCGATCGGGACAGGGACAGGCCGGAGATACGCAGTATTTT.

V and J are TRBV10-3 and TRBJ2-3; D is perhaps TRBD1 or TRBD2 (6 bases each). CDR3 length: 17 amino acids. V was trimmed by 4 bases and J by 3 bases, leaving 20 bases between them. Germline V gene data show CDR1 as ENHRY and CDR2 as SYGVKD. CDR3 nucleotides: TGTGCCATCAGTGTCCAAAGGAGGGGGGCGGGGACAGATACGCAGTATTTT. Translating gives CAISVQRRGAGTDTQYF.

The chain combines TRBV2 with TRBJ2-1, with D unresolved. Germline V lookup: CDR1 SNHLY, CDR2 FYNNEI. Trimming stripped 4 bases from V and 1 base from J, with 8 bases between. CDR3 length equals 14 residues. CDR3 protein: CASSAFPSYNEQFF. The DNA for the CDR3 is TGTGCCAGCAGTGCCTTTCCGTCCTACAATGAGCAGTTCTTC.